The 8 T cell receptor beta chains in this list originate from one sample, sequenced in a study of immune evolution from preneoplasia to lung adenocarcinoma. Clones were sequenced by immunoSEQ multiplex PCR, and TCRdb holds only the in-frame ones, with some missing. The sample records 8,000 or so clones, under 85% being singletons. Sequences were obtained from FFPE minimally invasive lung adenocarcinoma tissue. Receptors were obtained from an older person with lung adenocarcinoma.

The chain joins TRBV7-2 to TRBJ1-5; no reliable D call. Germline CDR1 and CDR2: SGHTA and FQGNSA. The CDR3 is made up of 13 amino acids. V lost 3 bases, J lost 7 bases, and 10 bases lay in between. CDR3 residues: CASSFAAGQPQHF. The CDR3 region has the DNA TGTGCCAGCAGCTTTGCGGCAGGACAGCCCCAGCATTTT.

This sequence joins TRBV10-3 and TRBJ2-3; 9 bases fit TRBD2. CDR1 is ENHRY, CDR2 SYGVKD, per germline. V lost 6 bases to trimming and J lost 2 bases; unmatched junction nucleotides: 6. This CDR3 spans 15 amino acids. CDR3 coding DNA: TGTGCCATCAGCCAGACTAGCGGAAACACAGATACGCAGTATTTT. Protein sequence: CAISQTSGNTDTQYF.

This clone occurred once. This chain joins TRBV6-4 and TRBJ1-6; no clear D gene. CDR1 and CDR2 from the germline V gene are MRHNA and SNTAGT. There are 13 residues in the CDR3. The V end was cut by 2 bases, the J end by 13 bases, with 12 bases between. The CDR3 DNA is TGTGCCAGCAGTGACGGGTCCCGAACCCCCCTCCACTTT. Encoded protein: CASSDGSRTPLHF.

V gene TRBV2 combines with J gene TRBJ2-7; 9 bases match TRBD1. The trim removed 5 bases at V and 4 bases at J, leaving 12 bases unmatched. Looked up from germline, CDR1 is SNHLY and CDR2 is FYNNEI. CDR3 length equals 16 residues. This CDR3 reads CASSHSRDRVQYEQYF. DNA of the CDR3: TGTGCCAGCAGTCATTCCCGGGACAGGGTGCAGTACGAGCAGTACTTC.

The rearrangement joins TRBV7-9 to TRBJ1-2; tentative D call: TRBD1 (6 bases). The CDR3 totals 12 residues. The germline V and J ends were trimmed by 3 bases and 8 bases, with 10 bases remaining between them. Germline CDR1 and CDR2: SEHNR and FQNEAQ (reference sequence). Here the CDR3 reads CASSFNREGYTF. CDR3 sequence (DNA): TGTGCCAGCAGCTTCAACAGGGAGGGCTACACCTTC.

J is TRBJ1-2 and V is TRBV28; 7 nucleotides line up with TRBD1. Germline CDR1 is MDHEN and CDR2 is SYDVKM. V lost 6 bases and J lost 6; bases outside the gene matches: 7. The CDR3 is made up of 13 amino acids. This CDR3 is CASRSTGVDGYTF. CDR3 sequence (DNA): TGTGCCAGCAGATCCACAGGGGTGGATGGCTACACCTTC.

The chain joins TRBV9 to TRBJ1-1; D may be TRBD1 (5 bases). Deletions cut 3 bases from V and 6 bases from J, with 18 bases between. CDR3 length equals 15 residues. From germline, CDR1 is SGDLS and CDR2 YYNGEE. The CDR3 is CASSERGIGSAEAFF. The CDR3 DNA follows: TGTGCCAGCAGCGAAAGGGGCATCGGATCGGCTGAAGCTTTCTTT.

The gene calls are TRBV5-4 and TRBJ1-1, with 9 bases aligning to TRBD1. V dropped 3 bases and J dropped 10; count of bases not matched to a gene: 10. The CDR3 length is 14 residues. Per germline, CDR1 SGHNT and CDR2 YYREEE (reference sequence). CDR3 amino acids: CASSWAGTGIGAFF. The CDR3 DNA is TGTGCCAGCAGCTGGGCCGGGACAGGGATTGGAGCTTTCTTT.